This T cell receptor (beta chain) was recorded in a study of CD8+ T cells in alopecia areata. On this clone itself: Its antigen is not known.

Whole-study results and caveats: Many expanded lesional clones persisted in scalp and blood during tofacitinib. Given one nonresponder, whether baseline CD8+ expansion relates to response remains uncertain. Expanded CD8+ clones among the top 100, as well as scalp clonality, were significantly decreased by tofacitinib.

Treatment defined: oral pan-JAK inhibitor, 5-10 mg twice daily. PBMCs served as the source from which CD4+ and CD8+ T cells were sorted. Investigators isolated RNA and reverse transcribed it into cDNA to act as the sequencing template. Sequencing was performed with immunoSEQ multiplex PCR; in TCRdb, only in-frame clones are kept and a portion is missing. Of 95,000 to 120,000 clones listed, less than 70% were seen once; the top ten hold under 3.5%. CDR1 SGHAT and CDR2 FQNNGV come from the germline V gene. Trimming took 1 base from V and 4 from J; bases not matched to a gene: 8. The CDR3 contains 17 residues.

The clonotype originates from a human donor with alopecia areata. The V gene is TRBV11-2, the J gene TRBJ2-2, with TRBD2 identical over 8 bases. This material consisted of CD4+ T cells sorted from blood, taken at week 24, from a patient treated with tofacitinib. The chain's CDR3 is CASSLAGGPEPTGELFF. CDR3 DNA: TGTGCCAGCAGCTTAGCGGGGGGGCCAGAGCCCACCGGGGAGCTGTTTTTT.